The source of this T cell receptor beta chain is a study of T cell responses to AZD1222 COVID-19 vaccine. Overall study results and limits: Spike-specific TCR breadth and depth went up after people got two AZD1222 doses. Baseline seropositivity characterized only a handful of AZD1222 recipients. Vaccine-related CD4 TCRs covered spike, predominating at 160-218 and 743-854.

Turning to this clone: Antigen specificity is unknown.

Some second doses came at about 4 weeks and others at about 12 weeks; these were pooled. Some clones are missing from TCRdb's copy, which holds only in-frame ones; the method was immunoSEQ multiplex PCR. The sample yields 91,000 or so clones, 80% to 95% seen once. This CDR3 region has 14 residues. Germline CDR1 reads SGHAT; CDR2 reads FQNNGV. Trimming removed 1 base from V and 2 bases from J, with 5 bases in between. The V call is TRBV11-2, the J call TRBJ2-2; D is unclear. The sample was peripheral blood, taken 28 days after the second AZD1222 dose. The TCR originated in an adult who received the AZD1222 COVID-19 vaccine. The CDR3 here is CASSLGRNTGELFF. CDR3 nucleotide sequence: TGTGCCAGCAGCTTAGGCAGAAACACCGGGGAGCTGTTTTTT.